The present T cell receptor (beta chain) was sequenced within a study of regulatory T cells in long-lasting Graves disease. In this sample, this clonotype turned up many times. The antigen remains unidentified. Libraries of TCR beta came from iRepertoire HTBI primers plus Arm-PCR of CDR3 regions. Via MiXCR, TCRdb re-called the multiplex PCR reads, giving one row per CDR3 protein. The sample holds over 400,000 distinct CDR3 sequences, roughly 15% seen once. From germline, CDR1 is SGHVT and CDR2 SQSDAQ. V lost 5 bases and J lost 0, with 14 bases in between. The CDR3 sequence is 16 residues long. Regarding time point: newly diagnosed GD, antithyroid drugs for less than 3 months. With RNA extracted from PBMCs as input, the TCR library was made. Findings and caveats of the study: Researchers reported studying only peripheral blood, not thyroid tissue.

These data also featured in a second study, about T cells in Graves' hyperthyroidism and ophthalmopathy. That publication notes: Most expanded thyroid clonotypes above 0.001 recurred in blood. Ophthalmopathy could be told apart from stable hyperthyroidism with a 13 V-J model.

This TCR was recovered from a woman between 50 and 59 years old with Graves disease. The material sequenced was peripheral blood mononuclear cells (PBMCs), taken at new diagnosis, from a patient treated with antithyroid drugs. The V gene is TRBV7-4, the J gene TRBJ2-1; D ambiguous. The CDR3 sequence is CASSPEDLCSYNEQFF. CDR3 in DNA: TGTGCCAGCAGCCCCGAGGACCTCTGCTCCTACAATGAGCAGTTCTTC.